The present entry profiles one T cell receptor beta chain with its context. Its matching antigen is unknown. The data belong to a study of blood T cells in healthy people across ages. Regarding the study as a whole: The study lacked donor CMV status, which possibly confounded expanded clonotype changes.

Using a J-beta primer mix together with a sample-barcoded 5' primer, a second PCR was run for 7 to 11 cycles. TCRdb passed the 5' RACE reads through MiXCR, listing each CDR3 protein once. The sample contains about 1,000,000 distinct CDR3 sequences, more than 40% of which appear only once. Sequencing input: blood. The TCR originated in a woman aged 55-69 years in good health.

DNA for the CDR3: TGTGCCAGCAGCCAAGATATAGAGGTCTACGAGCAGTACTTC. Translation gives CASSQDIEVYEQYF. The V call is TRBV3-1, the J call TRBJ2-7; D remains unclear. V was clipped by 0 bases and J by 3 bases, with 9 bases between them. CDR3 length: 14 residues. The germline CDR1 and CDR2 sequences are LGHDT and YNNKEL (reference sequence).